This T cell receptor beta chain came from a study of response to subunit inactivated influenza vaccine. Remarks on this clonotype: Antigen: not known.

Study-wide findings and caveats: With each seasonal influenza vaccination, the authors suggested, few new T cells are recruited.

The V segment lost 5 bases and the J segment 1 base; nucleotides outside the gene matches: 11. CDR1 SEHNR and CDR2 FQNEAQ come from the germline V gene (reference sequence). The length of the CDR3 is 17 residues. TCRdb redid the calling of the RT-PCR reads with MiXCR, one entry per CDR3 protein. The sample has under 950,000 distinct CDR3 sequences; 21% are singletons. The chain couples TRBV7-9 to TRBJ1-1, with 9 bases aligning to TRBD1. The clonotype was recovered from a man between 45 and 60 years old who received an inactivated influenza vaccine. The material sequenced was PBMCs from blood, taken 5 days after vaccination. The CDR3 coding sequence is TGTGCCAGCAGCCTACCCTGGGGACAGGGAAAGAACACTGAAGCTTTCTTT. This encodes CASSLPWGQGKNTEAFF.